This entry lists 25 T cell receptor beta chains sequenced from one sample in a study of blood T cell repertoires in COVID-19. Repertoires were generated with immunoSEQ multiplex PCR, while TCRdb's copy carries only in-frame clones and drops some. The sample has about 360,000 clones; about 89% are singletons. The specimen was PBMCs or T cells enriched from blood (not recorded which). All receptors derive from a man aged 25 to 40 who had recovered from COVID-19.

This clone was detected only once. The V gene is TRBV7-3, the J gene TRBJ1-2; D gene uncertain. Germline values: CDR1 SGHTA, CDR2 FQGTGA. V lost 0 bases and J 12 bases, leaving 20 bases between the germline ends. This CDR3 is 15 amino acids long. Here the CDR3 DNA reads TGTGCCAGCAGCTTAACGGCAGAGAAGGCCGGGGAGCACACCTTC. Residues: CASSLTAEKAGEHTF.

The genes are TRBV6-4 and TRBJ1-6; D is uncertain. This CDR3 comprises 16 residues. Germline lookup yields CDR1 MRHNA and CDR2 SNTAGT. V shed 0 bases and J shed 6 bases, with 12 bases lying between them. The CDR3 loop reads CASSDSEHKSNSPLHF. The CDR3 DNA reads TGTGCCAGCAGTGACTCAGAACACAAGTCTAATTCACCCCTCCACTTT.

The chain uses TRBV6-1 and TRBJ1-2, with 7 bases matching TRBD1. The ends lost 2 bases at V and 8 bases at J; junction bases unmatched: 8. From germline, CDR1 is MNHNS and CDR2 SASEGT. The CDR3 is 14 residues long. DNA of the CDR3: TGTGCCAGCAGTGAACCAAGGGACAGTAGCGGCTACACCTTC. The encoded protein is CASSEPRDSSGYTF.

J is TRBJ2-7 and V is TRBV7-6; D unresolved. The germline V gene encodes CDR1 SGHVS and CDR2 FNYEAQ. The CDR3 loop spans 14 amino acids. Between the trimmed V and J ends, which lost 2 bases and 5 bases, there was a span of 13 bases. CDR3 in amino acids: CASSLLGQNDEQYF. Here the CDR3 DNA reads TGTGCCAGCAGCTTATTGGGCCAAAATGACGAGCAGTACTTC.

The table lists this clone with a count of one. The genes are TRBV18 and TRBJ1-5; 7 bases map to TRBD1. Germline V gene sequence: CDR1 KGHSH, CDR2 LQKENI. V shed 3 bases, J shed 5 bases, and the junction held 10 bases outside the gene matches. This CDR3 region has 16 residues. The CDR3 here is CASSPAAGGSHQPQHF. DNA of the CDR3: TGTGCCAGCTCACCGGCGGCAGGGGGAAGTCATCAGCCCCAGCATTTT.

In this sample, this clone turned up a few times. J is TRBJ1-2 and V is TRBV7-9, with D unclear. Trimming took off 5 bases at V and 0 bases at J, with 10 bases between the two ends. Germline V gene data show CDR1 as SEHNR and CDR2 as FQNEAQ (reference sequence). CDR3 length: 14 residues. For the CDR3, the DNA is TGTGCCAGCAGCGATCGTACGGCTAACTATGGCTACACCTTC. Amino acid sequence: CASSDRTANYGYTF.

This chain joins TRBV11-2 and TRBJ1-1; 9 bases map to TRBD1. Per germline, CDR1 SGHAT and CDR2 FQNNGV. The CDR3 covers 14 residues. The V and J ends lost 5 bases and 6 bases, in that order; junction bases with no gene match: 7. CDR3 DNA sequence: TGTGCCAGCAGCAGGGGACAGGGAAACCCTGAAGCTTTCTTT. This encodes CASSRGQGNPEAFF. The entire variable domain, with the rest obtained from reference TRBV11-2 and TRBJ1-1, is as follows: EAGVAQSPRYKIIEKRQSVAFWCNPISGHATLYWYQQILGQGPKLLIQFQNNGVVDDSQLPKDRFSAERLKGVDSTLKIQPAKLEDSAVYLCASSRGQGNPEAFFGQGTRLTVV.

The chain employs TRBV11-2 and TRBJ2-7; 12 bases align to TRBD1. The trim removed 1 base at V and 7 bases at J, leaving 5 bases unmatched. Per germline, CDR1 SGHAT and CDR2 FQNNGV. The CDR3 is 15 amino acids. CDR3 protein: CASSLAWDRGREQYF. CDR3 DNA: TGTGCCAGCAGCTTAGCCTGGGACAGGGGGCGGGAGCAGTACTTC.

This sequence joins TRBV6-5 and TRBJ1-1; D gene ambiguous. Trimming stripped 8 bases from V and 8 bases from J, with 21 bases between. The length of the CDR3 is 14 residues. Germline loops: CDR1 MNHEY, CDR2 SVGAGI. CDR3 coding DNA: TGTGCCAGCCGCCGCCCCGGGTACCTGCCGGAAGCTTTCTTT. Its translation: CASRRPGYLPEAFF.

The CDR3 reads CASSPRTQGETQYF. In DNA, the CDR3 is TGTGCCAGCAGCCCCCGGACCCAGGGAGAGACCCAGTACTTC. The J gene is TRBJ2-5, the V gene TRBV5-8, with a possible D match to TRBD1 (5 bases). Trimming took 4 bases from V and 4 from J, leaving 14 bases between them. The CDR3 sequence is 14 residues long. Germline CDR1 reads SGHTS; CDR2 reads YDEGEE.

This chain joins TRBV29-1 and TRBJ2-1, with D maybe TRBD2 (6 bases). The CDR3 totals 13 residues. V dropped 4 bases and J dropped 3 bases, with 10 bases sitting between them. Germline-derived CDR1 and CDR2 are SQVTM and ANQGSEA. DNA of the CDR3: TGCAGCGTTGCGATGGACTACTACAATGAGCAGTTCTTC. Translation gives CSVAMDYYNEQFF.

The chain couples TRBV6-2 or TRBV6-3 to TRBJ1-2; D not certain. V was pared by 1 base and J by 6 bases, with 6 bases between. The CDR3 spans 12 residues. CDR1 MNHEY and CDR2 SVGEGT come from the germline V gene. The chain's CDR3 is CASSYLGNGYTF. CDR3 coding DNA: TGTGCCAGCAGTTACTTGGGCAATGGCTACACCTTC.

This sequence joins TRBV6-1 and TRBJ2-1; 8 bases align to TRBD2. With V trimmed by 2 bases and J by 6 bases, 9 bases remained unmatched. This CDR3 comprises 16 residues. Germline loops: CDR1 MNHNS, CDR2 SASEGT. The CDR3 protein is CASSESLGAGVNEQFF. The CDR3 DNA reads as TGTGCCAGCAGTGAATCCTTGGGAGCGGGGGTCAATGAGCAGTTCTTC.

This sequence joins TRBV4-3 and TRBJ2-6; tentative D call: TRBD1 (5 bases). CDR1 LGHNA and CDR2 YSLEER come from the germline V gene. The CDR3 loop spans 19 amino acids. Trimming left V 0 bases short and J 0 bases short, with 15 bases between. This CDR3 is CASSQDLPQGASGANVLTF. The CDR3 nucleotides are TGCGCCAGCAGCCAAGATCTCCCCCAAGGGGCCTCTGGGGCCAACGTCCTGACTTTC.

The V gene is TRBV5-1, the J gene TRBJ2-1; 8 bases match TRBD2. The CDR3 consists of 16 residues. Trimming at V came to 1 base and at J to 8 bases, leaving 11 bases not matched to a gene. Germline lookup yields CDR1 SGHRS and CDR2 YFSETQ. CDR3 residues: CASSLQASGLGYEQFF. The CDR3 DNA reads TGCGCCAGCAGCTTGCAGGCTAGCGGGTTAGGATATGAGCAGTTCTTC.

The rearrangement links TRBV9 to TRBJ1-4; D possibly corresponds to TRBD1 (6 bases). This CDR3 contains 13 residues. Trimming left V 3 bases short and J 8 bases short, with 11 bases between. Germline V lookup: CDR1 SGDLS, CDR2 YYNGEE. The CDR3 reads CASSEQGGEKLFF. CDR3 DNA: TGTGCCAGCAGCGAACAGGGTGGAGAAAAACTGTTTTTT.

The rearrangement links TRBV9 to TRBJ2-2, with TRBD1 as a possible D gene (5 bases). Trimming took 0 bases from V and 5 from J, leaving 8 bases between them. There are 14 residues in the CDR3. Germline V lookup: CDR1 SGDLS, CDR2 YYNGEE. CDR3 nucleotide sequence: TGTGCCAGCAGCGTAGCTCAGGGTACCGGGGAGCTGTTTTTT. Translated, it gives CASSVAQGTGELFF.

The chain has TRBV5-1 and TRBJ2-3; the match to TRBD2 covers 8 bases. CDR3 length: 15 residues. With 0 bases clipped from V and 3 bases from J, the junction kept 3 bases outside the gene matches. Germline V gene sequence: CDR1 SGHRS, CDR2 YFSETQ. The chain's CDR3 is CASSLAGGATDTQYF. The CDR3 region has the DNA TGCGCCAGCAGCTTGGCCGGGGGGGCGACAGATACGCAGTATTTT.

V usage is TRBV2 and J usage is TRBJ2-3; TRBD1 matches at 8 bases. There are 13 residues in the CDR3. The germline CDR1 and CDR2 sequences are SNHLY and FYNNEI. With V trimmed by 6 bases and J by 4 bases, 3 bases remained unmatched. DNA for the CDR3: TGTGCCAGCAGGGACAGGGCCGCAGATACGCAGTATTTT. Translation gives CASRDRAADTQYF.

In DNA form, the CDR3 reads TGTGCCAGCAGCCAAGGCTCCGGGACAGGGGAGGAAAAACTGTTTTTT. Protein product: CASSQGSGTGEEKLFF. The chain has TRBV4-2 and TRBJ1-4, with 10 bases aligning to TRBD1. CDR3 length: 16 residues. The V gene end was trimmed by 1 base and the J gene end by 8 bases; junction bases not matched to a gene: 7. Germline-derived CDR1 and CDR2 are LGHNA and YNFKEQ.

V is TRBV25-1 and J is TRBJ2-3, with TRBD1 matching 7 bases. V shed 4 bases and J 2 bases; nucleotides not matched to a gene: 6. Germline lookup yields CDR1 MGHDK and CDR2 SYGVNS. The CDR3 is 15 residues long. CDR3 loop: CASSALGTVTDTQYF. The CDR3 DNA follows: TGTGCCAGCAGTGCCCTTGGGACAGTCACAGATACGCAGTATTTT.

V usage is TRBV6-5 and J usage is TRBJ1-2; 7 bases match TRBD1. This CDR3 is built from 12 residues. The V segment lost 7 bases and the J segment 8 bases; nucleotides outside the gene matches: 7. From germline, CDR1 is MNHEY and CDR2 SVGAGI. For the CDR3, the DNA is TGTGCCAGCACCTCGGCACAGGGGGGCTACACCTTC. It codes for CASTSAQGGYTF.

V usage is TRBV6-4 and J usage is TRBJ2-3; D not certain. Trimming stripped 8 bases from V and 6 bases from J, with 15 bases between. The CDR3 totals 13 residues. The germline V gene has CDR1 MRHNA and CDR2 SNTAGT. The CDR3 DNA follows: TGTGCCAGCCCCCAGGCCTTGATGGATACGCAGTATTTT. Its protein product is CASPQALMDTQYF.

This clone was counted a single time. The V call is TRBV4-3, the J call TRBJ1-6; 10 bases line up with TRBD1. Germline CDR1 is LGHNA and CDR2 is YSLEER. Trimming removed 8 bases from V and 10 bases from J; junction bases left unmatched: 5. This CDR3 has 13 amino acids. The CDR3: CASSGTGESPLHF. CDR3 coding DNA: TGCGCCAGCTCCGGGACAGGGGAATCACCCCTCCACTTT.

This clone was counted only a few times. The rearrangement uses TRBV4-1 and TRBJ2-2, with TRBD2 identical over 9 bases. V trimming: 7 bases; J trimming: 4 bases; junction bases outside the gene matches: 4. The CDR3 loop spans 14 amino acids. The germline V gene has CDR1 MGHRA and CDR2 YSYEKL. CDR3 region: CASTLAGVTGELFF. The CDR3 DNA reads TGCGCCAGCACCTTAGCGGGAGTCACCGGGGAGCTGTTTTTT.